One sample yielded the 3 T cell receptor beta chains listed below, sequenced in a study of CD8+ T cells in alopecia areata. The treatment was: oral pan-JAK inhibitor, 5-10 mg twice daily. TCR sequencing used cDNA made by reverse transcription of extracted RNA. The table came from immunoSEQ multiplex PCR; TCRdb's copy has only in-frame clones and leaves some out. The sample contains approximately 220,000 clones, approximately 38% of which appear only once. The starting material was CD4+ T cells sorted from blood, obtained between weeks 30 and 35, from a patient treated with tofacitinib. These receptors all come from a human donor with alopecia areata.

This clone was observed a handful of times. This chain's CDR3 is CASIPRQPYGYTF. In nucleotides, the CDR3 is TGTGCCAGTATTCCCCGACAGCCCTATGGCTACACCTTC. This chain connects TRBV19 to TRBJ1-2; tentative D call: TRBD1 (5 bases). Germline-derived CDR1 and CDR2 are LNHDA and SQIVND (reference sequence). CDR3 size: 13 residues. Deletions cut 7 bases from V and 4 bases from J, with 13 bases between.

The DNA for the CDR3 is TGTGCCTGGAGTCCCAAACTGGAAACTAATGAAAAACTGTTTTTT. This gives the protein CAWSPKLETNEKLFF. This chain links TRBV30 with TRBJ1-4; D is unclear. Trimming took 2 bases from V and 1 from J, leaving 11 bases between them. Germline CDR1 is GTSNPN and CDR2 is SVGIG (reference sequence). This CDR3 region has 15 residues.

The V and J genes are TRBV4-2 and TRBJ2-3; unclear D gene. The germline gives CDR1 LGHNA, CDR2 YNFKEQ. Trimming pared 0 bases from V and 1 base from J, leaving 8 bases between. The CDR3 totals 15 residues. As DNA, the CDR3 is TGTGCCAGCAGCCAAGATCAGGACCGCACAGATACGCAGTATTTT. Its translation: CASSQDQDRTDTQYF.